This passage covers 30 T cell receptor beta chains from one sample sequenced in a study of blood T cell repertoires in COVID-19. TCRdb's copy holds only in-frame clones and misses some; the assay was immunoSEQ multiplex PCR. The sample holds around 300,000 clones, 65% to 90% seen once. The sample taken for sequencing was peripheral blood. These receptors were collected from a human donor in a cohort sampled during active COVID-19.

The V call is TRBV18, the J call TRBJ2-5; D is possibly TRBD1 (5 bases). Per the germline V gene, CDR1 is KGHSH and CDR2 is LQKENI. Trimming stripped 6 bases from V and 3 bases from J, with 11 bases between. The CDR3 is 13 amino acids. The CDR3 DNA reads TGTGCCAGCTCCCGGCACAGGAAAGAGACCCAGTACTTC. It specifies CASSRHRKETQYF.

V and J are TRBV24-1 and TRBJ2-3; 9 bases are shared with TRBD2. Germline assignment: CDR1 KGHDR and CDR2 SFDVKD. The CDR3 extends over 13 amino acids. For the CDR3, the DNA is TGTGCTAGCGGGAGAAGGGGCACAGATACGCAGTATTTT. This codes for CASGRRGTDTQYF.

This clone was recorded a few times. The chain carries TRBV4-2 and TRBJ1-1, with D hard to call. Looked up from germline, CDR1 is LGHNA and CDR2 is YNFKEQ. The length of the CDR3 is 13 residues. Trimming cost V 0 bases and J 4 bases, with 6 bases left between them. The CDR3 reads CASSQEYGTEAFF. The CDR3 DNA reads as TGTGCCAGCAGCCAAGAGTACGGCACTGAAGCTTTCTTT.

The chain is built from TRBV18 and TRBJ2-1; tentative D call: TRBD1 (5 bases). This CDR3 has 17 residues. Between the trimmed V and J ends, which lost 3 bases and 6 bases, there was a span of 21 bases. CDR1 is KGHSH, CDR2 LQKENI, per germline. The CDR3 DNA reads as TGTGCCAGCTCACCTACGGGCAGGGCTTCACGAGGCAATGAGCAGTTCTTC. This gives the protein CASSPTGRASRGNEQFF.

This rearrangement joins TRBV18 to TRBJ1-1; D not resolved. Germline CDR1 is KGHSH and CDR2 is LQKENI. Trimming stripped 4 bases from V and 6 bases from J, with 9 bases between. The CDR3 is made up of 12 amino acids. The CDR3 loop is CASSLTSAEAFF. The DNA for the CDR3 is TGTGCCAGCTCACTCACGAGCGCTGAAGCTTTCTTT.

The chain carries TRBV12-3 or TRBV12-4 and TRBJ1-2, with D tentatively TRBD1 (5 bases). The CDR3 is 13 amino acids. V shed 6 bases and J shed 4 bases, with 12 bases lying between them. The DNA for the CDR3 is TGTGCCAGCAGCTTGGGGGGTGGCTATGGCTACACCTTC. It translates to CASSLGGGYGYTF.

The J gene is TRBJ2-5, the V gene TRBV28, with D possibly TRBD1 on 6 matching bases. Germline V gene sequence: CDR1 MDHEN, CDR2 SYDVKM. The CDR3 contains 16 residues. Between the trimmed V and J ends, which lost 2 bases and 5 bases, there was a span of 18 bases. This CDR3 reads CASSLTTGLGLETQYF. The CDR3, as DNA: TGTGCCAGCAGTTTAACGACAGGCCTCGGACTTGAGACCCAGTACTTC.

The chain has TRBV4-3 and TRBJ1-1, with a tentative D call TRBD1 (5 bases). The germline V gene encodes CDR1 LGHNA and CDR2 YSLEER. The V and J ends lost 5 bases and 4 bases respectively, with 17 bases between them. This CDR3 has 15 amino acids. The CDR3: CASSSSSQGGTEAFF. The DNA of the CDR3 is TGCGCCAGCAGCTCAAGCAGTCAGGGCGGCACTGAAGCTTTCTTT.

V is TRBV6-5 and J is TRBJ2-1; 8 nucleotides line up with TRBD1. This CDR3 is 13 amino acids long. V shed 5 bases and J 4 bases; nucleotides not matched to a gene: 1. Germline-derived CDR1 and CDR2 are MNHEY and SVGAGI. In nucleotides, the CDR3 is TGTGCCAGCAGTAGGGACAGGTACAATGAGCAGTTCTTC. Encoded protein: CASSRDRYNEQFF.

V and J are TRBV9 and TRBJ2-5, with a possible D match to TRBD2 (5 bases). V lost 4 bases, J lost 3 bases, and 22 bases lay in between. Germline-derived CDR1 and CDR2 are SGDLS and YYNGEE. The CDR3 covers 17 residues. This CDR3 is CASSRPNGGFKEETQYF. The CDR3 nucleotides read TGTGCCAGCAGCAGACCAAACGGAGGTTTTAAGGAAGAGACCCAGTACTTC.

The CDR3 sequence is CASSSPGLAVGLNEQFF. The CDR3 coding sequence is TGTGCCAGCAGTTCCCCGGGACTAGCTGTTGGATTGAATGAGCAGTTCTTC. The genes are TRBV2 and TRBJ2-1; the match to TRBD2 covers 9 bases. The germline CDR1 and CDR2 sequences are SNHLY and FYNNEI. J gave up 7 bases and V 5 bases, and 15 bases lay outside the gene matches. There are 17 residues in the CDR3. Using reference TRBV2 and TRBJ2-1 for the parts outside the CDR3, the full variable domain is EPEVTQTPSHQVTQMGQEVILRCVPISNHLYFYWYRQILGQKVEFLVSFYNNEISEKSEIFDDQFSVERPDGSNFTLKIRSTKLEDSAMYFCASSSPGLAVGLNEQFFGPGTRLTVL.

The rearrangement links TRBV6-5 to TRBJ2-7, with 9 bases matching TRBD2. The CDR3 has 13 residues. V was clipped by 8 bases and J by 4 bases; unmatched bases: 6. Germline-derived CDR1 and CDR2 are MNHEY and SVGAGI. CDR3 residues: CASGLAGMYEQYF. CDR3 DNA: TGTGCCAGCGGTCTAGCGGGAATGTACGAGCAGTACTTC.

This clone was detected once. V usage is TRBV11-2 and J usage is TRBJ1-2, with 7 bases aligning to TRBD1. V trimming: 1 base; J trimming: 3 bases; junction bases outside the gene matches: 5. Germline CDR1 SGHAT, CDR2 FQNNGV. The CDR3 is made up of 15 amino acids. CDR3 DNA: TGTGCCAGCAGCTTAGCGGGACAGCTGGACTATGGCTACACCTTC. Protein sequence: CASSLAGQLDYGYTF.

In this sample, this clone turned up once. The CDR3 spells CASSAGPNQPQHF. The CDR3 bases are TGTGCCAGCAGTGCAGGGCCCAATCAGCCCCAGCATTTT. The chain recombines TRBV2 with TRBJ1-5; perhaps TRBD1 as D (5 bases). The CDR3 length is 13 residues. From germline, CDR1 is SNHLY and CDR2 FYNNEI. Trimming pared 4 bases from V and 3 bases from J, leaving 7 bases between.

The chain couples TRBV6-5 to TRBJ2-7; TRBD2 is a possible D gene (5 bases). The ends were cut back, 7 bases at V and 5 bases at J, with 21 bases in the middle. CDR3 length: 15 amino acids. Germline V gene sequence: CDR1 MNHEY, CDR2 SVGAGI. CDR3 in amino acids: CASTRNRDLLHEQYF. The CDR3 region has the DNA TGTGCCAGCACCCGGAACCGGGATCTGCTGCACGAGCAGTACTTC.

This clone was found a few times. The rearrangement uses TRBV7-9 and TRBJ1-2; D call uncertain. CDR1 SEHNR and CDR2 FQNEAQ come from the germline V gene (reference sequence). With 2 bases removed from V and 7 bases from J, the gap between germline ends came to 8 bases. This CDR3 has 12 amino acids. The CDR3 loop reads CASSLLEGGYTF. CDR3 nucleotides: TGTGCCAGCAGCTTATTGGAGGGTGGCTACACCTTC.

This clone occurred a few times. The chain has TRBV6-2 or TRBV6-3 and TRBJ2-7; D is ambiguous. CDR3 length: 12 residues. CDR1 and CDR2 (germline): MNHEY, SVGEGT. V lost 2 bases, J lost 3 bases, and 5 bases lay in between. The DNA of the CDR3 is TGTGCCAGCAGTTACCCTTTCTACGAGCAGTACTTC. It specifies CASSYPFYEQYF.

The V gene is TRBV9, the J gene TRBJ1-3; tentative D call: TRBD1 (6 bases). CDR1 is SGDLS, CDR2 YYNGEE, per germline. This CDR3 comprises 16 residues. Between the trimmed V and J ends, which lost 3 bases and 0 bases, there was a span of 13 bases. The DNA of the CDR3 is TGTGCCAGCAGCGAACAGGGTTGGGGCTCTGGAAACACCATATATTTT. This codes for CASSEQGWGSGNTIYF.

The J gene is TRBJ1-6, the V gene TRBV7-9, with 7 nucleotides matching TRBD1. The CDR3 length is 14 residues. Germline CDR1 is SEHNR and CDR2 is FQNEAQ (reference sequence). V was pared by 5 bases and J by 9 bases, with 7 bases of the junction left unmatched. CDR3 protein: CASSTGQESSPLHF. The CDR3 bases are TGTGCCAGCAGCACCGGACAGGAGTCTTCACCCCTCCACTTT.

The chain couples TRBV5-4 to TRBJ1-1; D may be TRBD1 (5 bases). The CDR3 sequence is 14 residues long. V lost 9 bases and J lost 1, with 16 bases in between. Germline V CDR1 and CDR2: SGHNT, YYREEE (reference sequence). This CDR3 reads CAIEQGAGNTEAFF. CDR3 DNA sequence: TGTGCCATCGAGCAAGGGGCTGGGAACACTGAAGCTTTCTTT.

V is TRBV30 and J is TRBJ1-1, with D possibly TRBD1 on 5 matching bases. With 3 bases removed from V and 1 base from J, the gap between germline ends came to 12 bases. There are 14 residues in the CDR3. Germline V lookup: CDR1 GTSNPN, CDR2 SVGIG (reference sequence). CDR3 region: CAWSRIGGNTEAFF. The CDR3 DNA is TGTGCCTGGAGCCGAATCGGGGGGAACACTGAAGCTTTCTTT.

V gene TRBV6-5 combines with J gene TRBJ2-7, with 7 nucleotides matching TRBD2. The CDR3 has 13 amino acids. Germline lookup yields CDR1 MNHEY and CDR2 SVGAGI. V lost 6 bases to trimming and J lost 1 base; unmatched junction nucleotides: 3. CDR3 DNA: TGTGCCAGCAGGCTAGCGGATTCCTACGAGCAGTACTTC. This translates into CASRLADSYEQYF.

This CDR3 reads CASTAGPYNEQFF. CDR3 DNA: TGTGCCAGCACCGCGGGTCCTTACAATGAGCAGTTCTTC. The V gene is TRBV12-3 or TRBV12-4, the J gene TRBJ2-1; TRBD2 might be the D (5 bases). This CDR3 contains 13 residues. Trimming took off 7 bases at V and 4 bases at J, with 11 bases between the two ends.

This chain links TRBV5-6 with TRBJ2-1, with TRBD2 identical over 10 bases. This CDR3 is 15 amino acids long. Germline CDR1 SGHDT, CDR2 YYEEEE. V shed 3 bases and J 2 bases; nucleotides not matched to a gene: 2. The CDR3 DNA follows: TGTGCCAGCAGCTCTAGCGGGGGACCCTACAATGAGCAGTTCTTC. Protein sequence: CASSSSGGPYNEQFF.

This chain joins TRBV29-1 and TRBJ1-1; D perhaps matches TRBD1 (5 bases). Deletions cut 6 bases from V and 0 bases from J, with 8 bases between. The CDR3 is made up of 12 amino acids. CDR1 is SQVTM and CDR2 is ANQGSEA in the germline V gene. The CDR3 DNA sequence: TGCAGCGTACAGGTTTTGAACACTGAAGCTTTCTTT. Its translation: CSVQVLNTEAFF.

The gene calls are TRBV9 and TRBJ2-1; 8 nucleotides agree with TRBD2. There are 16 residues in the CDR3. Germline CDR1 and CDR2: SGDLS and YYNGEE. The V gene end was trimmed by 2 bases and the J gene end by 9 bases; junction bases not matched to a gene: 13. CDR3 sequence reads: CASSVSGRGSSTEQFF. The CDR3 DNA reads TGTGCCAGCAGCGTGAGCGGGAGAGGCTCCTCGACTGAGCAGTTCTTC.

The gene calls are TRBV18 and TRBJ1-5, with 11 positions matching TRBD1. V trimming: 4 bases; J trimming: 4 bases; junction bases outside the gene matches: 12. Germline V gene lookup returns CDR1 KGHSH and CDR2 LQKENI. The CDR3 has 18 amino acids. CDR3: CASSLGPGQGVRNQPQHF. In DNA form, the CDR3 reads TGTGCCAGCTCACTGGGTCCGGGACAGGGGGTAAGAAATCAGCCCCAGCATTTT.

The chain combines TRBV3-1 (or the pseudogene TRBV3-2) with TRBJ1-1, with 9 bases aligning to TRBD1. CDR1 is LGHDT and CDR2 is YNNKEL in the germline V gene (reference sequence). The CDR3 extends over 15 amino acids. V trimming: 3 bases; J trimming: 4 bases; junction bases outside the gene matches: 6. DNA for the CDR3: TGTGCCAGCAGCCAGCCTGGGACAGGGCTCACTGAAGCTTTCTTT. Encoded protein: CASSQPGTGLTEAFF.

The CDR3: CASSLGRAEKLFF. The CDR3 bases are TGTGCCAGCAGCTTAGGGCGGGCGGAAAAACTGTTTTTT. The chain joins TRBV7-2 to TRBJ1-4; unclear D gene. CDR1 is SGHTA and CDR2 is FQGNSA in the germline V gene. The CDR3 consists of 13 residues. V lost 1 base and J lost 8, with 8 bases in between.

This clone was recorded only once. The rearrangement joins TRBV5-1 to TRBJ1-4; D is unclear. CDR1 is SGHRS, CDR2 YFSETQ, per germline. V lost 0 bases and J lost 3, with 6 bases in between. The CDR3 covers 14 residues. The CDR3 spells CASSLERANEKLFF. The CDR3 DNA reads TGCGCCAGCAGCTTGGAGAGGGCTAATGAAAAACTGTTTTTT.